This T cell receptor (beta chain) appears in the sequencing data of a study of blood T cells in healthy people across ages. With a J-beta primer mix and a sample-barcoded 5' primer, a second PCR ran about 7 to 12 cycles. CDR3-containing paired-end reads numbered at least 2.5 million in each sample. TCRdb itself ran the 5' RACE reads through MiXCR, one entry per CDR3 protein. The sample shows 1.5 million to 2 million distinct CDR3 sequences, around 48% of them seen only once. Study-wide points: Whereas aged donors had fewer naive CD4+ cells, long-lived donors had more of them and higher diversity.

The CDR3 is made up of 14 amino acids. V was pared by 3 bases and J by 0 bases, with 2 bases of the junction left unmatched. Germline assignment: CDR1 MGHRA and CDR2 YSYEKL. In regard to this clonotype: The antigen is unknown.

The receptor comes from a woman aged 40 to 49 in good health. Sequencing was carried out using blood. This chain uses TRBV4-1 with TRBJ2-7; TRBD2 matches 7 bases. The CDR3 region is CASSQLAVSYEQYF. The CDR3 bases are TGCGCCAGCAGCCAGCTAGCGGTCTCCTACGAGCAGTACTTC.